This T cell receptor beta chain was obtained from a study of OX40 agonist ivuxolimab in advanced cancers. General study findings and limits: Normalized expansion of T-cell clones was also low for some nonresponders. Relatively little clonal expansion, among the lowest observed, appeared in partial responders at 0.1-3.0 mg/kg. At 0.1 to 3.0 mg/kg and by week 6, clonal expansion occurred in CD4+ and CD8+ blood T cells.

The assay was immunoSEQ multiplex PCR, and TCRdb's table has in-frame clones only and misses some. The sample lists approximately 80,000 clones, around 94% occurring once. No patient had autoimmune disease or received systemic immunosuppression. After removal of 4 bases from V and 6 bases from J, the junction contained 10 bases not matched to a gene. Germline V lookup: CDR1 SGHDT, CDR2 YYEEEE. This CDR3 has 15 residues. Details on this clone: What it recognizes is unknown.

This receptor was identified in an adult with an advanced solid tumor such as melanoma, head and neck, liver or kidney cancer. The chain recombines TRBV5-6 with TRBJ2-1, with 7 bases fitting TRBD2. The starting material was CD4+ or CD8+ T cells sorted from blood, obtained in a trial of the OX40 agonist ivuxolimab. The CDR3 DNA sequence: TGTGCCAGCAGCCCTAGCGGACGGGGTGCCAATGAGCAGTTCTTC. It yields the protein CASSPSGRGANEQFF. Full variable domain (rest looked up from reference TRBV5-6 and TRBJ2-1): DAGVTQSPTHLIKTRGQQVTLRCSPKSGHDTVSWYQQALGQGPQFIFQYYEEEERQRGNFPDRFSGHQFPNYSSELNVNALLLGDSALYLCASSPSGRGANEQFFGPGTRLTVL.